The sample holds many counts of the clone carrying this T cell receptor (beta chain). Its antigen remains unknown. These data belong to a study of post-analysis software for immune sequencing data. Study-level results: There were five or six TRBV segments more frequent in patients than controls, and TRBV5-6, TRBV5-1 and TRBV20-1 were among them.

Incorporated into the TCR beta cDNA libraries were unique molecular identifiers, which served to reduce PCR and sequencing biases. With roughly 1 to 10 million T cells as the source, 540,000 or so cDNA molecules resulted. TCRdb called the PCR reads again in MiXCR, with one record for every CDR3 protein. The sample lists 550,000 to 700,000 distinct CDR3 sequences, roughly two fifths occurring once. With V trimmed by 5 bases and J by 8 bases, 14 bases remained unmatched. The V gene's germline CDR1 is MNHNY and CDR2 SVGAGI (reference sequence). CDR3 length equals 15 residues. The sequencing sample was made of blood. The receptor was derived from a girl aged 5-17 years with multiple sclerosis. This chain links TRBV6-6 with TRBJ1-2; 7 bases match TRBD1. The CDR3 is CASSPGTVGTEGYTF. CDR3 sequence (DNA): TGTGCCAGCAGTCCCGGGACAGTCGGGACGGAGGGCTACACCTTC.